A single sample gave rise to the 26 T cell receptor beta chains below, sequenced in a study of blood T cells in healthy people across ages. Using a J-beta primer mix together with a sample-barcoded 5' primer, a second PCR was run for about 6 to 12 cycles. One entry per CDR3 protein, called by TCRdb with MiXCR from the 5' RACE reads. Of 750,000 to 950,000 distinct CDR3 sequences in the sample, approximately 32% are singletons; the top ten hold more than 8.5%. This sample also appeared in a second study, on T cells of mothers and their children.

The sequenced material came from blood. The receptors derive from a woman in her forties in good health.

Many counts were recorded for this clonotype. This chain connects TRBV5-1 to TRBJ2-1; D is possibly TRBD2 (5 bases). V dropped 1 base and J dropped 0 bases, with 8 bases sitting between them. CDR3 length equals 15 residues. The germline V gene has CDR1 SGHRS and CDR2 YFSETQ. Here the CDR3 DNA reads TGCGCCAGCAGCTTGAGGGAGAGCTCCTACAATGAGCAGTTCTTC. It is translated as CASSLRESSYNEQFF.

This clonotype was observed a handful of times. The rearrangement joins TRBV20-1 to TRBJ1-5; D uncertain. Germline V lookup: CDR1 DFQATT, CDR2 SNEGSKA (reference sequence). V lost 1 base, J lost 6 bases, and 19 bases lay in between. The CDR3 consists of 16 residues. CDR3 region: CSARAPGGSGSQPQHF. The CDR3 DNA sequence: TGCAGTGCTAGAGCCCCGGGAGGGAGTGGGAGTCAGCCCCAGCATTTT.

This clonotype was observed many times. The chain has TRBV20-1 and TRBJ2-5; 8 bases match TRBD2. Per germline, CDR1 DFQATT and CDR2 SNEGSKA (reference sequence). This CDR3 is 15 amino acids long. With 0 bases clipped from V and 4 bases from J, the junction kept 7 bases outside the gene matches. The CDR3 loop reads CSARDRRGGIETQYF. Written as DNA, the CDR3 is TGCAGTGCTAGAGATCGACGGGGGGGAATAGAGACCCAGTACTTC.

The chain recombines TRBV24-1 with TRBJ2-3; tentatively, D is TRBD1 (5 bases). Germline V gives CDR1 KGHDR, CDR2 SFDVKD. V lost 12 bases, J lost 4 bases, and 13 bases lay in between. This CDR3 is built from 12 residues. The chain's CDR3 is CAPGRAPDTQYF. CDR3 DNA: TGTGCCCCCGGCAGGGCCCCAGATACGCAGTATTTT.

The genes are TRBV6-6 and TRBJ2-3; 7 bases agree with TRBD1. The V gene end was trimmed by 7 bases and the J gene end by 0 bases; junction bases not matched to a gene: 7. The CDR3 is made up of 15 amino acids. Germline CDR1 reads MNHNY; CDR2 reads SVGAGI (reference sequence). The CDR3 sequence: CASTGQSTSTDTQYF. In nucleotides, the CDR3 is TGTGCCAGCACGGGACAGAGCACTAGCACAGATACGCAGTATTTT.

This clonotype came up many times. The V and J genes are TRBV7-9 and TRBJ1-2, with a weak D call TRBD1 (5 bases). Germline CDR1 and CDR2: SEHNR and FQNEAQ (reference sequence). V lost 1 base and J 6 bases, leaving 9 bases between the germline ends. The length of the CDR3 is 13 residues. This CDR3 reads CASSLVGGDGYTF. Written as DNA, the CDR3 is TGTGCCAGCAGCTTAGTGGGGGGGGATGGCTACACCTTC.

The rearrangement uses TRBV6-2 or TRBV6-3 and TRBJ1-5, with 7 bases identical to TRBD1. This CDR3 is 15 amino acids long. The germline CDR1 and CDR2 sequences are MNHEY and SVGEGT. V gave up 5 bases and J gave up 9 bases; unmatched junction bases: 13. This chain's CDR3 is CASSNVRDSLRPQHF. The CDR3 nucleotides read TGTGCCAGCAGTAATGTCCGGGACAGCCTCCGGCCCCAGCATTTT.

The genes are TRBV29-1 and TRBJ2-7; 7 bases line up with TRBD2. CDR1 and CDR2 (germline): SQVTM, ANQGSEA. This CDR3 region has 14 residues. J was trimmed by 0 bases and V by 5 bases; bases with no gene match: 7. The CDR3 nucleotides read TGCAGCGTTCCCCTAGCGGAGAGCTCCTACGAGCAGTACTTC. It is translated as CSVPLAESSYEQYF.

V is TRBV4-2 and J is TRBJ2-7; the match to TRBD2 covers 12 bases. V shed 0 bases, J shed 5 bases, and the junction held 23 bases outside the gene matches. Germline assignment: CDR1 LGHNA and CDR2 YNFKEQ. The CDR3 extends over 22 amino acids. In DNA, the CDR3 is TGTGCCAGCAGCCAAGAGATAGCAATACCGGGACAAGCGACTAGCGGGGGTAACGAGCAGTACTTC. Protein: CASSQEIAIPGQATSGGNEQYF.

A few counts support this clonotype. The chain has TRBV6-1 and TRBJ2-7; 8 bases match TRBD1. Germline loops: CDR1 MNHNS, CDR2 SASEGT. The CDR3 has 13 amino acids. The junction had 5 bases not matched to a gene; V was cut back by 7 bases and J by 3 bases. CDR3 sequence: CASTKTGGYEQYF. The CDR3 region has the DNA TGTGCCAGCACCAAAACAGGGGGCTACGAGCAGTACTTC.

The V call is TRBV4-3, the J call TRBJ2-3; D gene uncertain. V lost 0 bases and J 1 base, leaving 8 bases between the germline ends. CDR1 and CDR2 (germline): LGHNA, YSLEER. The CDR3 has 15 residues. The CDR3 DNA follows: TGCGCCAGCAGCCAAGATGTAGGGCGCACAGATACGCAGTATTTT. As protein: CASSQDVGRTDTQYF.

The chain uses TRBV14 and TRBJ1-6; a possible D gene is TRBD1 (5 bases). CDR3 size: 15 residues. V was cut by 4 bases and J by 4 bases, with 11 bases left in between. Germline CDR1 is SGHDN and CDR2 is FVKESK. The DNA for the CDR3 is TGTGCCAGCAGCCGCCTGGGGGAGTATAATTCACCCCTCCACTTT. Translated: CASSRLGEYNSPLHF.

The table lists this clonotype with a few counts. The CDR3 DNA is TGTGCCAGCAGCTCCCAGGGGGCTAGGAACACTGAAGCTTTCTTT. This translates into CASSSQGARNTEAFF. V is TRBV7-2 and J is TRBJ1-1, with 8 nucleotides matching TRBD1. Trimming took 4 bases from V and 1 from J; bases not matched to a gene: 5. This CDR3 is built from 15 residues. CDR1 SGHTA and CDR2 FQGNSA come from the germline V gene.

The chain links TRBV5-5 to TRBJ2-4, with a weak D call TRBD2 (7 bases). TRBJ2-7 explains the end of the DNA better; the J call may be wrong. The CDR3 is 13 amino acids. The V gene's germline CDR1 is SGHKS and CDR2 YYEKEE (reference sequence). Written as DNA, the CDR3 is TGTGCCAGCGGGGCGGGGGCCCTTTACGAGCAGTACTTC. Translating gives CASGAGALYEQYF.

With respect to this clonotype: A read error may produce the germline difference seen at one junction end. The rearrangement uses TRBV5-1 and TRBJ2-3; D is undetermined. This CDR3 contains 14 residues. Germline V CDR1 and CDR2: SGHRS, YFSETQ. For the CDR3, the DNA is TGCGCCGGCAGCTCATCGGACAGCACAGATACGCAGTATTTT. The encoded protein is CAGSSSDSTDTQYF.

Many counts were recorded for this clonotype. The chain couples TRBV7-2 to TRBJ2-7; a weak D match, TRBD2 (5 bases). V lost 3 bases and J lost 0, with 15 bases in between. Per germline, CDR1 SGHTA and CDR2 FQGNSA. The CDR3 has 16 amino acids. In DNA, the CDR3 is TGTGCCAGCAGCTTTGGACTTCGGCTCAGCTCCTACGAGCAGTACTTC. Its protein is CASSFGLRLSSYEQYF. Full variable domain (outside the CDR3, taken from reference TRBV7-2 and TRBJ2-7): GAGVSQSPSNKVTEKGKDVELRCDPISGHTALYWYRQSLGQGLEFLIYFQGNSAPDKSGLPSDRFSAERTGGSVSTLTIQRTQQEDSAVYLCASSFGLRLSSYEQYFGPGTRLTVT.

With regard to this clonotype: Just one base apart from a much larger clone, this may be a read error. DNA for the CDR3: TGTGCCAGCAGGTTCGTTAGAGGGGTCTACGAGCAGTACTTC. Translation gives CASRFVRGVYEQYF. The chain carries TRBV28 and TRBJ2-5; D possibly uses TRBD1 or TRBD2 (5 bases each). The better agreement between TRBJ2-7 and the DNA end casts doubt on the J call. Germline CDR1 is MDHEN and CDR2 is SYDVKM. The CDR3 is 14 residues long.

This clonotype was seen a few times. A read error may explain this, as a much larger clone is one base away. CDR3 region: CAISGRGGQETQYF. In DNA form, the CDR3 reads TGTGCCATCAGTGGGAGGGGGGGGCAAGAGACCCAGTACTTC. The chain links TRBV10-3 to TRBJ2-5, with D possibly TRBD2 on 7 matching bases. Germline CDR1 reads ENHRY; CDR2 reads SYGVKD. The CDR3 totals 14 residues. The V end lost 4 bases, the J end lost 2 bases, and 11 bases lay between the germline ends.

In its sample, this clonotype was seen many times. V gene TRBV29-1 combines with J gene TRBJ1-1; TRBD1 might be the D (6 bases). Germline values: CDR1 SQVTM, CDR2 ANQGSEA. V lost 4 bases to trimming and J lost 0 bases, with 9 bases between them. The CDR3 is made up of 13 amino acids. CDR3 sequence (DNA): TGCAGCGTTGTCGGACAGATGAACACTGAAGCTTTCTTT. Residues: CSVVGQMNTEAFF.

In this sample, this clonotype turned up once. A much larger clone lies one base from this, so it may be a read error. CDR3 protein: CASPHSREQYF. The CDR3 DNA sequence: TGTGCCAGCCCACATAGTCGGGAGCAGTACTTC. V and J are TRBV27 and TRBJ2-4; possibly TRBD2 for D (6 bases). Germline CDR1 is MNHEY and CDR2 is SMNVEV (reference sequence). The CDR3 spans 11 residues. The V gene lost 8 bases and the J gene lost 13 bases, with 15 bases spanning the gap.

The chain is built from TRBV28 and TRBJ2-2, with TRBD1 identical over 7 bases. This CDR3 is 16 amino acids long. The trim removed 5 bases at V and 1 base at J, leaving 7 bases unmatched. In germline, CDR1 is MDHEN, CDR2 SYDVKM. The CDR3 sequence: CASSPQTGWNTGELFF. DNA of the CDR3: TGTGCCAGCAGTCCCCAGACAGGGTGGAACACCGGGGAGCTGTTTTTT.

This clonotype was seen more than once but under ten times. The chain is built from TRBV5-6 and TRBJ1-2; D ambiguous. The CDR3 sequence is 12 residues long. V was pared by 1 base and J by 8 bases, with 9 bases between. Germline V gives CDR1 SGHDT, CDR2 YYEEEE. CDR3 coding DNA: TGTGCCAGCAGCTTGCCCCGGGGAGGCTACACCTTC. Amino acid sequence: CASSLPRGGYTF.

This clonotype came up many times. This chain links TRBV12-3 or TRBV12-4 with TRBJ1-2; D is unclear. This CDR3 is 14 amino acids long. The V end lost 0 bases, the J end lost 7 bases, and 12 bases lay between the germline ends. The CDR3 sequence is CASSLARSVRGYTF. The CDR3 DNA reads as TGTGCCAGCAGTTTAGCGCGGAGCGTCCGTGGCTACACCTTC.

This clonotype has at least ten counts. The chain uses TRBV7-2 and TRBJ2-7; D not certain. The germline CDR1 and CDR2 sequences are SGHTA and FQGNSA. Trimming took 4 bases from V and 4 from J, leaving 11 bases between them. The CDR3 length is 13 residues. The CDR3 sequence: CASSSITVYEQYF. Written as DNA, the CDR3 is TGTGCCAGCAGCTCCATAACGGTTTACGAGCAGTACTTC.

V usage is TRBV28 and J usage is TRBJ1-1, with unresolved D. Germline V gene data show CDR1 as MDHEN and CDR2 as SYDVKM. Trimming took 6 bases from V and 0 from J, leaving 11 bases between them. This CDR3 spans 14 amino acids. The CDR3 loop reads CASRGGNMNTEAFF. The DNA of the CDR3 is TGTGCCAGCAGGGGCGGGAACATGAACACTGAAGCTTTCTTT. Variable domain in full (rest from reference TRBV28 and TRBJ1-1): DVKVTQSSRYLVKRTGEKVFLECVQDMDHENMFWYRQDPGLGLRLIYFSYDVKMKEKGDIPEGYSVSREKKERFSLILESASTNQTSMYLCASRGGNMNTEAFFGQGTRLTVV.

A few counts support this clonotype. V is TRBV9 and J is TRBJ1-1; the D gene is possibly TRBD1 (5 bases). The CDR3 contains 14 residues. In germline, CDR1 is SGDLS, CDR2 YYNGEE. The V end was cut by 0 bases, the J end by 5 bases, with 11 bases between. CDR3 loop: CASSVAPGGTEAFF. CDR3 in DNA: TGTGCCAGCAGCGTAGCCCCGGGGGGGACTGAAGCTTTCTTT.